A single sample gave rise to the 25 T cell receptor beta chains below, sequenced in a study of CD8+ T cells in alopecia areata (dated by TCRdb to 2016 to 2018). Library prep was done by the immunoSEQ multiplex PCR assay. RNA was extracted from all samples and reverse transcribed into cDNA, which served as template for TCR sequencing. TCRdb limited this immuneACCESS table to in-frame rearrangements with V and J called. A share of clones is missing; checked studies link under half to unresolved V genes, and the rest is unexplained. Counted in this sample were 110,000 or so clones; over 60% of them appeared once. About 3% of the sample is held by the ten biggest clonotypes. Sequenced sample: CD4+ T cells sorted from blood. The receptors originated from a human donor in good health.

This clone occurred a few times. The chain combines TRBV10-3 with TRBJ2-5; D not resolved. V lost 4 bases to trimming and J lost 4 bases, with 4 bases between them. Germline lookup yields CDR1 ENHRY and CDR2 SYGVKD. The CDR3 is made up of 11 amino acids. CDR3 region: CAISVSETQYF. DNA of the CDR3: TGTGCCATCAGTGTCTCAGAGACCCAGTACTTC.

The J gene is TRBJ2-7, the V gene TRBV2; a weak D match, TRBD1 (6 bases). CDR3 length equals 13 residues. Germline V gene data show CDR1 as SNHLY and CDR2 as FYNNEI. V lost 1 base to trimming and J lost 3 bases, with 7 bases between them. The CDR3 DNA is TGTGCCAGCAGTGAAGGGACAGTCTACGAGCAGTACTTC. It specifies CASSEGTVYEQYF.

V usage is TRBV29-1 and J usage is TRBJ2-5; D is unclear. Germline values: CDR1 SQVTM, CDR2 ANQGSEA. V lost 3 bases to trimming and J lost 7 bases, with 9 bases between them. The CDR3 is 11 residues long. The CDR3 here is CSVEAGLTQYF. The CDR3 coding sequence is TGCAGCGTTGAGGCAGGTCTGACCCAGTACTTC.

This chain links TRBV29-1 with TRBJ2-5, with D possibly TRBD1 on 5 matching bases. Germline V gene lookup returns CDR1 SQVTM and CDR2 ANQGSEA. V was cut by 5 bases and J by 1 base, with 14 bases left in between. The CDR3 contains 14 residues. CDR3 residues: CSVSFQGPQETQYF. The CDR3 nucleotides read TGCAGCGTTAGTTTTCAGGGCCCCCAAGAGACCCAGTACTTC.

The J gene is TRBJ1-2, the V gene TRBV30; D is perhaps TRBD1 (6 bases). The CDR3 runs 13 residues. With 5 bases removed from V and 8 bases from J, the gap between germline ends came to 18 bases. In germline, CDR1 is GTSNPN, CDR2 SVGIG (reference sequence). The CDR3 here is CAWSGDPGSGYTF. CDR3 DNA: TGTGCCTGGTCAGGGGACCCTGGGAGCGGCTACACCTTC.

This chain uses TRBV30 with TRBJ2-2; no reliable D call. Germline V gene lookup returns CDR1 GTSNPN and CDR2 SVGIG (reference sequence). The V gene lost 3 bases and the J gene lost 7 bases, with 15 bases spanning the gap. This CDR3 comprises 14 residues. The CDR3 reads CAWRGNGMVGELFF. CDR3 nucleotides: TGTGCCTGGAGGGGGAACGGTATGGTCGGGGAGCTGTTTTTT.

The chain combines TRBV15 with TRBJ1-1; TRBD1 matches 10 bases. Germline CDR1 is LNHNV and CDR2 is YYDKDF (reference sequence). The CDR3 has 15 amino acids. The J segment lost 3 bases and the V segment lost 8 bases, leaving 9 bases of the junction unmatched. The CDR3 loop is CATDGTGVPDTEAFF. CDR3 nucleotide sequence: TGTGCCACCGACGGGACAGGGGTGCCGGACACTGAAGCTTTCTTT.

This clone was picked up a small number of times. The chain joins TRBV5-1 to TRBJ2-3, with TRBD2 identical over 12 bases. The CDR3 sequence is 17 residues long. CDR1 and CDR2 from the germline V gene are SGHRS and YFSETQ. Trimming removed 1 base from V and 5 bases from J; junction bases left unmatched: 8. The CDR3 DNA reads TGCGCCAGCAGCTTGATCCTAGCGGGGGGGCCGAGAGATACGCAGTATTTT. Its protein is CASSLILAGGPRDTQYF.

This clone was picked up a small number of times. The V and J genes are TRBV10-3 and TRBJ1-1; 7 bases fit TRBD1. After removal of 6 bases from V and 5 bases from J, the junction contained 3 bases not matched to a gene. The V gene's germline CDR1 is ENHRY and CDR2 SYGVKD. CDR3 length: 12 residues. CDR3 sequence (DNA): TGTGCCATCAGAGACAGGGTTACTGAAGCTTTCTTT. Its protein product is CAIRDRVTEAFF.

Only a few counts were recorded for this clone. The CDR3 sequence is CASSLQGRFVANTEAFF. Written as DNA, the CDR3 is TGTGCCAGCAGCCTACAGGGAAGGTTTGTTGCGAACACTGAAGCTTTCTTT. The V call is TRBV13, the J call TRBJ1-1; maybe TRBD1 (6 bases). V was trimmed by 5 bases and J by 1 base, leaving 20 bases between them. CDR1 and CDR2 from the germline V gene are PRHDT and FYEKMQ (reference sequence). CDR3 length equals 17 residues.

This clone was counted a single time. The chain recombines TRBV7-9 with TRBJ2-4, with D perhaps TRBD1 or TRBD2 (5 bases each). Between the trimmed V and J ends, which lost 8 bases and 1 base, there was a span of 9 bases. Per germline, CDR1 SEHNR and CDR2 FQNEAQ (reference sequence). This CDR3 comprises 13 residues. The CDR3 sequence is CASGGRAKNIQYF. The CDR3 DNA reads TGTGCCAGCGGGGGTAGGGCCAAAAACATTCAGTACTTC.

This chain connects TRBV15 to TRBJ2-4, with 7 bases aligning to TRBD2. V was pared by 0 bases and J by 9 bases, with 8 bases of the junction left unmatched. Per the germline V gene, CDR1 is LNHNV and CDR2 is YYDKDF (reference sequence). The CDR3 length is 15 residues. This chain's CDR3 is CATSRDMGEGSIQYF. The DNA for the CDR3 is TGTGCCACCAGCAGAGATATGGGGGAGGGGAGCATTCAGTACTTC.

The chain links TRBV25-1 to TRBJ2-4; no reliable D call. The length of the CDR3 is 12 residues. Per germline, CDR1 MGHDK and CDR2 SYGVNS. V was trimmed by 3 bases and J by 8 bases, leaving 8 bases between them. DNA for the CDR3: TGTGCCAGCAGTGAGAAGGGTTACATTCAGTACTTC. This sequence encodes CASSEKGYIQYF. Using reference TRBV25-1 and TRBJ2-4 for the parts outside the CDR3, the full variable domain is EADIYQTPRYLVIGTGKKITLECSQTMGHDKMYWYQQDPGMELHLIHYSYGVNSTEKGDLSSESTVSRIRTEHFPLTLESARPSHTSQYLCASSEKGYIQYFGAGTRLSVL.

The J gene is TRBJ2-2, the V gene TRBV30; D tentatively fits TRBD1 or TRBD2 (7 bases each). Germline CDR1 is GTSNPN and CDR2 is SVGIG (reference sequence). The CDR3 is made up of 14 amino acids. Trimming removed 8 bases from V and 1 base from J, with 14 bases in between. The CDR3 spells CAPGGDKNTGELFF. In DNA, the CDR3 is TGTGCCCCAGGGGGGGACAAGAACACCGGGGAGCTGTTTTTT.

The chain is built from TRBV29-1 and TRBJ2-3, with 8 nucleotides matching TRBD2. This CDR3 comprises 16 residues. Trimming cost V 6 bases and J 2 bases; bases outside gene matches: 13. Per germline, CDR1 SQVTM and CDR2 ANQGSEA. CDR3: CSVCVPRGGTTDTQYF. CDR3 in DNA: TGCAGCGTGTGTGTGCCTCGGGGGGGAACCACAGATACGCAGTATTTT.

This clone has more than one count but fewer than ten. This chain links TRBV5-6 with TRBJ1-4, with D uncertain. From germline, CDR1 is SGHDT and CDR2 YYEEEE. V was pared by 4 bases and J by 10 bases, with 20 bases between. The CDR3 has 15 amino acids. The CDR3 DNA follows: TGTGCCAGCAGCGCCCCCCGGACCGGACTCGGAAAACTGTTTTTT. This encodes CASSAPRTGLGKLFF. The whole variable domain, filled in from reference TRBV5-6 and TRBJ1-4, reads DAGVTQSPTHLIKTRGQQVTLRCSPKSGHDTVSWYQQALGQGPQFIFQYYEEEERQRGNFPDRFSGHQFPNYSSELNVNALLLGDSALYLCASSAPRTGLGKLFFGSGTQLSVL.

The gene calls are TRBV19 and TRBJ1-2; 9 bases align to TRBD1. The CDR3 is 17 residues long. Germline-derived CDR1 and CDR2 are LNHDA and SQIVND (reference sequence). J lost 0 bases, V lost 3 bases, and 8 bases had no gene match. This CDR3 reads CASSMGRDRDPNYGYTF. The CDR3 DNA is TGTGCCAGTAGTATGGGCCGGGACAGGGATCCTAACTATGGCTACACCTTC.

Points on this clone: Within the sample, other DNA sequences also encode this same CDR3. The chain links TRBV2 to TRBJ2-5; TRBD1 might be the D (6 bases). CDR1 and CDR2 (germline): SNHLY, FYNNEI. Between the trimmed V and J ends, which lost 5 bases and 1 base, there was a span of 8 bases. The CDR3 sequence is 13 residues long. This chain's CDR3 is CASSRQAQETQYF. Written as DNA, the CDR3 is TGTGCCAGCAGTAGACAGGCCCAAGAGACCCAGTACTTC.

The chain is built from TRBV5-1 and TRBJ1-5; 8 bases agree with TRBD1. Germline CDR1 and CDR2: SGHRS and YFSETQ. The CDR3 sequence is 14 residues long. V lost 4 bases to trimming and J lost 2 bases; unmatched junction nucleotides: 2. CDR3 nucleotide sequence: TGCGCCAGCAGCCCGACAGGGGGCAATCAGCCCCAGCATTTT. Protein product: CASSPTGGNQPQHF.

The rearrangement uses TRBV19 and TRBJ2-5; the D gene is possibly TRBD2 (6 bases). From germline, CDR1 is LNHDA and CDR2 SQIVND (reference sequence). Trimming stripped 5 bases from V and 5 bases from J, with 18 bases between. There are 15 residues in the CDR3. The CDR3 loop reads CASSSGGALGETQYF. The CDR3 bases are TGTGCCAGTAGTTCGGGCGGGGCGCTGGGGGAGACCCAGTACTTC.

This sequence joins TRBV6-4 and TRBJ1-2; D call uncertain. Germline CDR1 MRHNA, CDR2 SNTAGT. This CDR3 contains 12 residues. Trimming shortened V by 2 bases and J by 5 bases, and 6 bases separated the two germline ends. Here the CDR3 DNA reads TGTGCCAGCAGTGACGGAGGGTATGGCTACACCTTC. Translation: CASSDGGYGYTF.

As DNA, the CDR3 is TGCAGCGTTGCCGGGGACGGCTACACCTTC. Its protein is CSVAGDGYTF. The chain joins TRBV29-1 to TRBJ1-2; possibly TRBD1 for D (5 bases). Germline V gene data show CDR1 as SQVTM and CDR2 as ANQGSEA. The germline V and J ends were trimmed by 4 bases and 8 bases, with 8 bases remaining between them. This CDR3 comprises 10 residues.

This clone was seen a handful of times. The V and J genes are TRBV29-1 and TRBJ1-1, with a tentative D call TRBD1 (6 bases). The germline CDR1 and CDR2 sequences are SQVTM and ANQGSEA. The CDR3 extends over 14 amino acids. V dropped 3 bases and J dropped 5 bases, with 16 bases sitting between them. The CDR3 sequence: CSVDRSGGGTEAFF. CDR3 bases: TGCAGCGTTGACCGCTCAGGAGGGGGGACTGAAGCTTTCTTT.

This clone was seen more than once but under ten times. The J gene is TRBJ1-1, the V gene TRBV29-1; D remains ambiguous. Germline V gives CDR1 SQVTM, CDR2 ANQGSEA. The CDR3 runs 15 residues. The ends were cut back, 4 bases at V and 0 bases at J, with 15 bases in the middle. CDR3 loop: CSVGLSQVLNTEAFF. The CDR3, as DNA: TGCAGCGTTGGGCTAAGCCAGGTACTGAACACTGAAGCTTTCTTT.

The chain uses TRBV27 and TRBJ2-6; unclear D gene. Germline CDR1 and CDR2: MNHEY and SMNVEV (reference sequence). The CDR3 is made up of 13 amino acids. Trimming removed 6 bases from V and 4 bases from J, with 7 bases in between. In nucleotides, the CDR3 is TGTGCCAGCAGCAACAGCGGGGCCAACGTCCTGACTTTC. Its translation is CASSNSGANVLTF.